This TCR beta chain stems from a study of yellow fever vaccine responses in identical twins. One entry per CDR3 protein results from TCRdb running MiXCR on the RT-PCR reads. The sample contains about 3,000 distinct CDR3 sequences, 88% of which appear only once. The ends lost 2 bases at V and 5 bases at J; junction bases unmatched: 0. This CDR3 spans 13 amino acids. With regard to this clonotype: Its antigen remains unidentified.

Points from the study as a whole: Reportedly, twins showed a vaccine T cell response that looked partly convergent and partly personalized.

This chain connects TRBV12-3 or TRBV12-4 to TRBJ2-3, with 8 bases lining up with TRBD2. The material was T cells from blood (PBMCs), unsorted or a sorted subset (not recorded which), obtained before or after yellow fever vaccination (not recorded which). This clonotype originated in a woman between 18 and 29 years old who received the yellow fever vaccine. CDR3 nucleotides: TGTGCCAGCAGTTTACTAGCGGGAGATACGCAGTATTTT. Translating it yields CASSLLAGDTQYF.